One sample yielded the 15 T cell receptor beta chains listed below, sequenced in a study of shared clonotypes between healthy human individuals. This table comes from immunoSEQ multiplex PCR, and its TCRdb copy is limited to in-frame clones, with some not included. The table includes millions of clones, 90% to 95% detected once. The specimen sequenced was naive CD4+ T cells sorted from blood. Subset noted: CD45RA+ positively selected. These receptor sequences come from a man aged 18 to 29 in good health.

This rearrangement joins TRBV9 to TRBJ2-7; 7 nucleotides line up with TRBD1. Trimming removed 4 bases from V and 3 bases from J; junction bases left unmatched: 10. The CDR3 is made up of 15 amino acids. The germline gives CDR1 SGDLS, CDR2 YYNGEE. The CDR3, as DNA: TGTGCCAGCAGCCCAAGCCTCCGGGACAGCTACGAGCAGTACTTC. Its protein is CASSPSLRDSYEQYF.

V is TRBV27 and J is TRBJ1-4; perhaps TRBD1 as D (6 bases). The CDR3 consists of 16 residues. The germline gives CDR1 MNHEY, CDR2 SMNVEV (reference sequence). The V end lost 6 bases, the J end lost 4 bases, and 18 bases lay between the germline ends. In DNA form, the CDR3 reads TGTGCCAGCAGCCGGACAGCAAGTAGAGATAATGAAAAACTGTTTTTT. It yields the protein CASSRTASRDNEKLFF.

This rearrangement joins TRBV5-6 to TRBJ1-4; maybe TRBD1 (5 bases). Trimming took 4 bases from V and 3 from J, leaving 13 bases between them. CDR3 length: 15 amino acids. Germline V gene lookup returns CDR1 SGHDT and CDR2 YYEEEE. The CDR3 is CASSKFGTANEKLFF. The CDR3 DNA reads TGTGCCAGCAGCAAGTTTGGGACGGCTAATGAAAAACTGTTTTTT.

The V call is TRBV18, the J call TRBJ1-4, with 7 bases matching TRBD1. The CDR3 runs to 17 residues. Germline CDR1 reads KGHSH; CDR2 reads LQKENI. J lost 0 bases, V lost 6 bases, and 10 bases had no gene match. The CDR3 loop is CASSQNRGASTNEKLFF. The DNA for the CDR3 is TGTGCCAGCTCCCAGAACAGGGGAGCGTCAACTAATGAAAAACTGTTTTTT. Complete variable domain (other parts from reference TRBV18 and TRBJ1-4): NAGVMQNPRHLVRRRGQEARLRCSPMKGHSHVYWYRQLPEEGLKFMVYLQKENIIDESGMPKERFSAEFPKEGPSILRIQQVVRGDSAAYFCASSQNRGASTNEKLFFGSGTQLSVL.

The chain combines TRBV18 with TRBJ2-1; D may match TRBD1 or TRBD2 (5 bases each). The V gene's germline CDR1 is KGHSH and CDR2 LQKENI. The CDR3 totals 17 residues. V was cut by 2 bases and J by 3 bases, with 17 bases left in between. Here the CDR3 DNA reads TGTGCCAGCTCACCATACCACCCGGGACGGATCTACAATGAGCAGTTCTTC. This gives the protein CASSPYHPGRIYNEQFF.

This clone was counted a few times. As DNA, the CDR3 is TGCGCCAGCAGCTTGGGCTTGGGGGCCTACGAGCAGTACTTC. This encodes CASSLGLGAYEQYF. This chain uses TRBV5-1 with TRBJ2-7; D is possibly TRBD1 or TRBD2 (5 bases each). CDR3 length equals 14 residues. The V gene's germline CDR1 is SGHRS and CDR2 YFSETQ. V lost 0 bases and J 2 bases, leaving 9 bases between the germline ends.

This clone was detected a few times. The sample holds other DNA sequences that translate to the same CDR3. J is TRBJ1-2 and V is TRBV5-1, with D possibly matching TRBD1 (6 bases). V lost 0 bases, J lost 6 bases, and 9 bases lay in between. The germline V gene has CDR1 SGHRS and CDR2 YFSETQ. The CDR3 is 13 residues long. CDR3: CASSLGTVDGYTF. The DNA of the CDR3 is TGCGCCAGCAGCTTGGGGACAGTCGATGGCTACACCTTC.

About this clone itself: Additional DNA sequences in this sample encode the identical CDR3. V is TRBV25-1 and J is TRBJ2-5; D call uncertain. V shed 6 bases and J shed 5 bases, with 7 bases lying between them. The CDR3 has 11 amino acids. Germline CDR1 MGHDK, CDR2 SYGVNS. The CDR3 DNA reads TGTGCCAGCAGCCTTGGGGAGACCCAGTACTTC. Translation: CASSLGETQYF.

This clone was seen once. V usage is TRBV19 and J usage is TRBJ2-3, with 7 bases fitting TRBD2. The V gene's germline CDR1 is LNHDA and CDR2 SQIVND (reference sequence). This CDR3 has 16 residues. Losses at the gene ends were 5 bases for V and 5 bases for J; bases not matched to a gene: 13. CDR3 residues: CASSPLGGRAGDTQYF. The CDR3, as DNA: TGTGCCAGTAGTCCTCTAGGTGGGAGGGCGGGAGATACGCAGTATTTT.

The V call is TRBV28, the J call TRBJ1-5; D is unresolved. The CDR3 contains 13 residues. The germline CDR1 and CDR2 sequences are MDHEN and SYDVKM. Trimming removed 7 bases at V and 0 bases at J, with 7 bases between. The CDR3 DNA reads TGTGCCAGCAAGATCTATAGCAATCAGCCCCAGCATTTT. It translates to CASKIYSNQPQHF.

Notes on this clone: This sample also contains other DNA sequences that code for the same CDR3. This chain links TRBV28 with TRBJ2-5; 9 bases are shared with TRBD2. J lost 5 bases, V lost 2 bases, and 3 bases had no gene match. Germline loops: CDR1 MDHEN, CDR2 SYDVKM. The CDR3 length is 14 residues. CDR3 region: CASSLAGGSETQYF. CDR3 bases: TGTGCCAGCAGTTTAGCGGGGGGGTCGGAGACCCAGTACTTC.

The V and J genes are TRBV27 and TRBJ1-3; maybe TRBD1 (6 bases). CDR1 is MNHEY, CDR2 SMNVEV, per germline (reference sequence). CDR3 length: 16 residues. The ends were cut back, 2 bases at V and 0 bases at J, with 11 bases in the middle. CDR3: CASSLGTPNSGNTIYF. CDR3 DNA: TGTGCCAGCAGTTTAGGGACACCCAACTCTGGAAACACCATATATTTT.

The chain links TRBV2 to TRBJ2-3; TRBD1 agrees at 12 bases. The CDR3 extends over 14 amino acids. V was pared by 7 bases and J by 4 bases, with 3 bases of the junction left unmatched. The germline V gene encodes CDR1 SNHLY and CDR2 FYNNEI. The CDR3 is CASKGQGAPDTQYF. The CDR3 DNA reads TGTGCCAGCAAGGGACAGGGGGCACCAGATACGCAGTATTTT. Variable domain in full (rest from reference TRBV2 and TRBJ2-3): EPEVTQTPSHQVTQMGQEVILRCVPISNHLYFYWYRQILGQKVEFLVSFYNNEISEKSEIFDDQFSVERPDGSNFTLKIRSTKLEDSAMYFCASKGQGAPDTQYFGPGTRLTVL.

This chain links TRBV19 with TRBJ1-5, with D perhaps matching TRBD1 (5 bases). CDR1 LNHDA and CDR2 SQIVND come from the germline V gene (reference sequence). V was trimmed by 7 bases and J by 7 bases, leaving 20 bases between them. The CDR3 runs to 15 residues. In DNA, the CDR3 is TGTGCCAGTATTCAACCGGGGGACGGGAGGCAGCCCCAGCATTTT. Translating gives CASIQPGDGRQPQHF.

The chain combines TRBV6-1 with TRBJ2-3; D is ambiguous. The germline CDR1 and CDR2 sequences are MNHNS and SASEGT. V lost 7 bases, J lost 0 bases, and 11 bases lay in between. The CDR3 extends over 14 amino acids. This CDR3 reads CASTEAQSTDTQYF. The CDR3 DNA follows: TGTGCCAGCACCGAGGCCCAGAGCACAGATACGCAGTATTTT.